This entry lists 24 T cell receptor beta chains sequenced from one sample in a study of graft-versus-host responses after intestinal transplantation listed by TCRdb under 2021. The protocol used for the library was the immunoSEQ multiplex PCR assay. Not all clones reach the TCRdb copy of this immuneACCESS table, which keeps in-frame sequences only. Checked studies attribute under half of the gap to unresolved V genes and leave the rest unexplained. The sample table holds more than 90,000 clones, of which around 90% were seen once. The biggest ten clones account for 0.23% of the sample. The label giving this sample's time point can be read as: cells obtained before transplantation from donor or recipient. Their antigens are not known. The starting material was unstimulated CD4+ T cells sorted from spleen or lymph node cells, obtained before transplant. These receptors originate from a human donor who was the organ donor for an intestinal transplant.

The J gene is TRBJ2-6, the V gene TRBV5-5; tentative D call: TRBD1 (6 bases). Germline CDR1 and CDR2: SGHKS and YYEKEE (reference sequence). This CDR3 comprises 16 residues. Trimming shortened V by 0 bases and J by 2 bases, and 9 bases separated the two germline ends. CDR3 in DNA: TGTGCCAGCAGCTTGGAGGGGGTCCCTGGGGCCAACGTCCTGACTTTC. Translation gives CASSLEGVPGANVLTF. The full variable domain, its missing parts supplied by reference TRBV5-5 and TRBJ2-6, is DAGVTQSPTHLIKTRGQQVTLRCSPISGHKSVSWYQQVLGQGPQFIFQYYEKEERGRGNFPDRFSARQFPNYSSELNVNALLLGDSALYLCASSLEGVPGANVLTFGAGSRLTVL.

V usage is TRBV23-1 and J usage is TRBJ2-7, with no clear D. TRBV23-1 has ORF status, its function being uncertain. The CDR3 extends over 11 amino acids. The germline V and J ends were trimmed by 7 bases and 5 bases, with 9 bases remaining between them. The CDR3 DNA is TGCGCCAGCACTCTCTCTCACGAGCAGTACTTC. It encodes CASTLSHEQYF.

This clone was counted between two and nine times. CDR3 in amino acids: CASSQGVSVSYEQYF. CDR3 coding DNA: TGCGCCAGCAGCCAAGGGGTTAGCGTCTCCTACGAGCAGTACTTC. This chain joins TRBV4-3 and TRBJ2-7, with a weak D call TRBD2 (5 bases). The CDR3 covers 15 residues. CDR1 is LGHNA and CDR2 is YSLEER in the germline V gene. Trimming took 1 base from V and 0 from J, leaving 10 bases between them.

The rearrangement joins TRBV19 to TRBJ2-1, with 8 bases fitting TRBD2. V trimming: 7 bases; J trimming: 5 bases; junction bases outside the gene matches: 4. This CDR3 is 13 amino acids long. Germline-derived CDR1 and CDR2 are LNHDA and SQIVND (reference sequence). CDR3 DNA: TGTGCCAGTAAGGCGGGAGGCCACAATGAGCAGTTCTTC. Its protein product is CASKAGGHNEQFF.

The chain combines TRBV5-5 with TRBJ2-7; 10 nucleotides line up with TRBD2. The germline CDR1 and CDR2 sequences are SGHKS and YYEKEE (reference sequence). The CDR3 is 16 amino acids. V gave up 0 bases and J gave up 2 bases; unmatched junction bases: 5. The CDR3 nucleotides are TGTGCCAGCAGCTTGGTACGGACTAGCGGAGCCTACGAGCAGTACTTC. Its protein product is CASSLVRTSGAYEQYF.

There are a few counts of this clone. The chain employs TRBV29-1 and TRBJ2-7; a weak D match, TRBD1 (6 bases). This CDR3 has 11 amino acids. V lost 4 bases and J 3 bases, leaving 7 bases between the germline ends. Germline CDR1 SQVTM, CDR2 ANQGSEA. The CDR3 DNA reads TGCAGCGTTGGGACAGACTACGAGCAGTACTTC. Protein: CSVGTDYEQYF.

The V gene is TRBV4-3, the J gene TRBJ2-6, with D hard to call. Germline values: CDR1 LGHNA, CDR2 YSLEER. V was trimmed by 0 bases and J by 4 bases, leaving 4 bases between them. CDR3 length equals 14 residues. DNA of the CDR3: TGCGCCAGCAGCCAAGACCCAGGGGCCAACGTCCTGACTTTC. Translating it yields CASSQDPGANVLTF.

This rearrangement joins TRBV28 to TRBJ2-7; 11 bases are shared with TRBD2. Germline loops: CDR1 MDHEN, CDR2 SYDVKM. This CDR3 comprises 16 residues. The V and J ends lost 5 bases and 5 bases, in that order; junction bases with no gene match: 11. In nucleotides, the CDR3 is TGTGCCAGCAGTGCCCCGGCTAGCGGGAGGAGAAACGAGCAGTACTTC. Encoded protein: CASSAPASGRRNEQYF.

J is TRBJ1-5 and V is TRBV19, with D perhaps TRBD1 (6 bases). This CDR3 contains 14 residues. CDR1 is LNHDA, CDR2 SQIVND, per germline (reference sequence). Trimming pared 6 bases from V and 0 bases from J, leaving 9 bases between. The CDR3 coding sequence is TGTGCCAGTAGCCAGACAGGTAGCAATCAGCCCCAGCATTTT. As protein: CASSQTGSNQPQHF.

V is TRBV4-3 and J is TRBJ2-3, with 11 positions matching TRBD2. V shed 0 bases, J shed 3 bases, and the junction held 5 bases outside the gene matches. In germline, CDR1 is LGHNA, CDR2 YSLEER. The CDR3 runs to 17 residues. CDR3 in amino acids: CASSQDSSGRPTDTQYF. CDR3 bases: TGCGCCAGCAGCCAAGATTCTAGCGGGAGGCCTACAGATACGCAGTATTTT.

The rearrangement uses TRBV28 and TRBJ1-2, with D possibly TRBD1 on 5 matching bases. CDR1 is MDHEN and CDR2 is SYDVKM in the germline V gene. The germline V and J ends were trimmed by 6 bases and 4 bases, with 18 bases remaining between them. This CDR3 has 15 residues. The CDR3 nucleotides are TGTGCCAGCAGCCTCGGGGCTTCTGACCCCTATGGCTACACCTTC. Translation gives CASSLGASDPYGYTF.

The DNA of the CDR3 is TGTGCCAGCAAGGGACAGGGGGTTGAAGCTTTCTTT. Its translation is CASKGQGVEAFF. The chain carries TRBV2 and TRBJ1-1; 11 bases agree with TRBD1. Germline assignment: CDR1 SNHLY and CDR2 FYNNEI. V was clipped by 7 bases and J by 7 bases; unmatched bases: 2. This CDR3 is built from 12 residues.

This clone has a single count. This chain's CDR3 is CASSKKAGGHEQFF. The CDR3 bases are TGTGCCAGCAGCAAAAAAGCAGGGGGCCATGAGCAGTTCTTC. This chain joins TRBV7-3 and TRBJ2-1; 8 bases match TRBD1. V shed 5 bases, J shed 8 bases, and the junction held 8 bases outside the gene matches. Germline V gene data show CDR1 as SGHTA and CDR2 as FQGTGA. There are 14 residues in the CDR3.

J is TRBJ2-5 and V is TRBV11-2; unclear D gene. The CDR3 consists of 15 residues. Germline V gene data show CDR1 as SGHAT and CDR2 as FQNNGV. V dropped 0 bases and J dropped 2 bases, with 10 bases sitting between them. The CDR3 reads CASSLEWRSQETQYF. CDR3 coding DNA: TGTGCCAGCAGCTTAGAATGGAGATCTCAAGAGACCCAGTACTTC.

The gene calls are TRBV27 and TRBJ2-7, with D unclear. The CDR3 loop spans 15 amino acids. Per the germline V gene, CDR1 is MNHEY and CDR2 is SMNVEV (reference sequence). Trimming stripped 9 bases from V and 0 bases from J, with 18 bases between. CDR3 sequence: CASPWEAFSSYEQYF. The CDR3 nucleotides are TGTGCCAGTCCGTGGGAAGCTTTTAGCTCCTACGAGCAGTACTTC.

The chain carries TRBV18 and TRBJ1-2; 7 nucleotides align to TRBD1. J was trimmed by 8 bases and V by 5 bases; bases with no gene match: 8. The CDR3 sequence is 13 residues long. Germline-derived CDR1 and CDR2 are KGHSH and LQKENI. The CDR3 DNA reads as TGTGCCAGCTCAGCGGACAGGCAGGAGGGCTACACCTTC. Translated: CASSADRQEGYTF.

The chain employs TRBV5-1 and TRBJ2-7, with D hard to call. The CDR3 is 14 residues long. The germline V gene encodes CDR1 SGHRS and CDR2 YFSETQ. The V and J ends lost 0 bases and 0 bases respectively, with 7 bases between them. CDR3 coding DNA: TGCGCCAGCAGCTTGGGCGGCACCTCCTACGAGCAGTACTTC. This sequence encodes CASSLGGTSYEQYF.

About this clone: Other DNA sequences in the same sample also yield this CDR3. The chain employs TRBV28 and TRBJ2-7; D tentatively fits TRBD1 or TRBD2 (6 bases each). The CDR3 has 17 residues. Germline CDR1 reads MDHEN; CDR2 reads SYDVKM. V dropped 7 bases and J dropped 7 bases, with 29 bases sitting between them. CDR3 loop: CASTPSWGAMGFREQYF. DNA of the CDR3: TGTGCCAGCACCCCAAGCTGGGGGGCGATGGGTTTCCGGGAGCAGTACTTC.

The rearrangement uses TRBV5-6 and TRBJ2-1; D possibly corresponds to TRBD2 (5 bases). The germline V gene encodes CDR1 SGHDT and CDR2 YYEEEE. CDR3 length equals 14 residues. Trimming pared 4 bases from V and 6 bases from J, leaving 14 bases between. CDR3 region: CASSPLRATNEQFF. CDR3 DNA sequence: TGTGCCAGCAGCCCTTTGAGGGCCACCAATGAGCAGTTCTTC.

This chain uses TRBV30 with TRBJ2-1; 9 nucleotides agree with TRBD1. V lost 3 bases, J lost 9 bases, and 3 bases stayed unmatched. Germline-derived CDR1 and CDR2 are GTSNPN and SVGIG (reference sequence). This CDR3 region has 12 residues. In DNA, the CDR3 is TGTGCCTGGAGGAGGACAGGGGTTGAGCAGTTCTTC. Amino acid sequence: CAWRRTGVEQFF. Drawing the rest from reference TRBV30 and TRBJ2-1, the complete variable domain is SQTIHQWPATLVQPVGSPLSLECTVEGTSNPNLYWYRQAAGRGLQLLFYSVGIGQISSEVPQNLSASRPQDRQFILSSKKLLLSDSGFYLCAWRRTGVEQFFGPGTRLTVL.

The chain uses TRBV4-1 and TRBJ2-4, with D hard to call. CDR3 size: 15 residues. Germline lookup yields CDR1 MGHRA and CDR2 YSYEKL. Trimming stripped 3 bases from V and 3 bases from J, with 12 bases between. Here the CDR3 reads CASSQPGFGKNIQYF. The CDR3 nucleotides are TGCGCCAGCAGCCAGCCCGGGTTCGGCAAAAACATTCAGTACTTC.

The rearrangement uses TRBV20-1 and TRBJ2-1, with D uncertain. The length of the CDR3 is 11 residues. Trimming took 3 bases from V and 6 from J, leaving 6 bases between them. Germline CDR1 and CDR2: DFQATT and SNEGSKA (reference sequence). In DNA form, the CDR3 reads TGCAGTGCTAGCCCTGGCAATGAGCAGTTCTTC. Protein: CSASPGNEQFF.

The J gene is TRBJ1-2, the V gene TRBV10-3; perhaps TRBD1 as D (6 bases). Germline V CDR1 and CDR2: ENHRY, SYGVKD. V shed 0 bases and J shed 0 bases, with 11 bases lying between them. The CDR3 length is 16 residues. CDR3 bases: TGTGCCATCAGTGAGTCGGGGCCAGGGGCTAACTATGGCTACACCTTC. Its protein is CAISESGPGANYGYTF.

CDR3 sequence reads: CASSSGPSYEQYF. DNA of the CDR3: TGTGCCAGCAGCTCTGGACCCTCCTACGAGCAGTACTTC. The gene calls are TRBV11-3 and TRBJ2-7; D is unclear. The V gene's germline CDR1 is SGHNT and CDR2 YENEEA. The CDR3 has 13 residues. The V end was cut by 4 bases, the J end by 0 bases, with 7 bases between.